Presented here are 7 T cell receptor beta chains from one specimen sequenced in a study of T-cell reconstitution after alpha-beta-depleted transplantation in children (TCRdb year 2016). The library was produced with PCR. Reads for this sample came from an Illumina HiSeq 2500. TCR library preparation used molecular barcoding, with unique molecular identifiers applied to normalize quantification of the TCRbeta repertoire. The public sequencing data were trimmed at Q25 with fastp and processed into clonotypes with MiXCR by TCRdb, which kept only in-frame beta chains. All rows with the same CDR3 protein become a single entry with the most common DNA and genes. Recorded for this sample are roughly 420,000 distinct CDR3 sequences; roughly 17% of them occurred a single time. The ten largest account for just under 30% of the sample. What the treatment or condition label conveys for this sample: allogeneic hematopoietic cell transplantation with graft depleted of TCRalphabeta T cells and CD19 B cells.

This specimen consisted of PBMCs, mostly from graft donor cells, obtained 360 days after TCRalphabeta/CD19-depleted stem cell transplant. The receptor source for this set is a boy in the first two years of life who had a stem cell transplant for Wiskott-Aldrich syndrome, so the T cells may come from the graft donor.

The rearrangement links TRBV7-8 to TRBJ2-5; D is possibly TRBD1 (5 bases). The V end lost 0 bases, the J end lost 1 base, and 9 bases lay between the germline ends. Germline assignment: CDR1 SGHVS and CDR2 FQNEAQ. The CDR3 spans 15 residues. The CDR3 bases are TGTGCCAGCAGCTTAGCAAGACAGACCCAAGAGACCCAGTACTTC. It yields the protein CASSLARQTQETQYF.

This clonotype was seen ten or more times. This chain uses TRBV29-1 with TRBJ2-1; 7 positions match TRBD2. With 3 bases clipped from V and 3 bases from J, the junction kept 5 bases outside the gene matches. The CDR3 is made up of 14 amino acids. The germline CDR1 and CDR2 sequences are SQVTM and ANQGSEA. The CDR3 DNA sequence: TGCAGCGTTGATGAGCGGGGACGCTACAATGAGCAGTTCTTC. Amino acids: CSVDERGRYNEQFF.

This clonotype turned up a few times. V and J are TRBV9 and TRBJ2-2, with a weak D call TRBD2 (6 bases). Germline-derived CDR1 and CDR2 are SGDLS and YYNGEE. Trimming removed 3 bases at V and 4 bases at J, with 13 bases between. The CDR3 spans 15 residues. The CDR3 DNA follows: TGTGCCAGCAGCGACGCTAGGCGGGGCACCGGGGAGCTGTTTTTT. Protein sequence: CASSDARRGTGELFF.

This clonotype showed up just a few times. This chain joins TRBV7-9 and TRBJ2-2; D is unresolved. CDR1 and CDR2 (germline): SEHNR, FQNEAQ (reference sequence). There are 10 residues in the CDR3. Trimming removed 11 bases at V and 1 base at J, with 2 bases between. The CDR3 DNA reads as TGTGCCCAGAACACCGGGGAGCTGTTTTTT. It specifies CAQNTGELFF.

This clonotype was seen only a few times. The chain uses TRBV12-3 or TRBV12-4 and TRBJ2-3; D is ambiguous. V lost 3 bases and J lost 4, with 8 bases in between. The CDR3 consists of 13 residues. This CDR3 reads CASSFLISDTQYF. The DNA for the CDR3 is TGTGCCAGCAGTTTTTTGATCTCAGATACGCAGTATTTT.

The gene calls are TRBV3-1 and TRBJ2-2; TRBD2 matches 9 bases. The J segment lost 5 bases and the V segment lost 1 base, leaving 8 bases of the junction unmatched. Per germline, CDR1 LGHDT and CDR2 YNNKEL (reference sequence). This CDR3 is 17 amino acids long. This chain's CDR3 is CASSQAGGGAYTGELFF. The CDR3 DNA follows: TGTGCCAGCAGCCAAGCAGGCGGGGGGGCATATACCGGGGAGCTGTTTTTT.

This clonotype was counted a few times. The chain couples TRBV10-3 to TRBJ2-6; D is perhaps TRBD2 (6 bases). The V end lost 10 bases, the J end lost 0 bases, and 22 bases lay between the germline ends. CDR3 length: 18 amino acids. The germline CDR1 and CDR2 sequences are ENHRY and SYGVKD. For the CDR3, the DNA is TGTGCCACTAGGGAGTGGGTCCGGGGGAGCTCTGGGGCCAACGTCCTGACTTTC. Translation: CATREWVRGSSGANVLTF.